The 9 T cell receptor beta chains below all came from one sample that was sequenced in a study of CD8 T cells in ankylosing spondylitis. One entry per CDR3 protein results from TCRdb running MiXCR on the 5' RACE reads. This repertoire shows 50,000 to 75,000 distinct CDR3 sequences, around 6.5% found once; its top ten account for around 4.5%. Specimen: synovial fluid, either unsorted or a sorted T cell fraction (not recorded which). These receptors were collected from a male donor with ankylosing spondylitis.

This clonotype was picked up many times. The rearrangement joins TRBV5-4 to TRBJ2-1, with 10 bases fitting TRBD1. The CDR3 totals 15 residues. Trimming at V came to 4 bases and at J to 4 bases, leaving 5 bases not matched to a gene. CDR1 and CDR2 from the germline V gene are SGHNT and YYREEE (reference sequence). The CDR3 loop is CASSLPGQGYNEQFF. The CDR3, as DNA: TGTGCCAGCAGCCTACCGGGACAGGGGTACAATGAGCAGTTCTTC.

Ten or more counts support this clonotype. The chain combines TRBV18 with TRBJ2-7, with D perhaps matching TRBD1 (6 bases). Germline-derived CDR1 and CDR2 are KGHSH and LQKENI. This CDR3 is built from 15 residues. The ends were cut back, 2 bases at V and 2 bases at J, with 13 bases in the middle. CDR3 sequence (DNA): TGTGCCAGCTCACCAAACGACAGGTCAACCTACGAGCAGTACTTC. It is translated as CASSPNDRSTYEQYF.

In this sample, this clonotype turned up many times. In DNA form, the CDR3 reads TGCAGTGCTAGAGCTCGCACGACGGACAGCACCTATGGCTACACCTTC. Translating gives CSARARTTDSTYGYTF. The chain couples TRBV20-1 to TRBJ1-2, with D possibly TRBD1 on 6 matching bases. This CDR3 spans 16 amino acids. In germline, CDR1 is DFQATT, CDR2 SNEGSKA (reference sequence). Trimming pared 1 base from V and 4 bases from J, leaving 19 bases between.

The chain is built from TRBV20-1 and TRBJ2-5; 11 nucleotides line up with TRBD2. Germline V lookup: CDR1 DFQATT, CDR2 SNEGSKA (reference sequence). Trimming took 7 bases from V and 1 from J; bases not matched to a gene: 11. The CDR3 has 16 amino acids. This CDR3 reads CSVVSGRVSRQETQYF. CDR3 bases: TGCAGTGTAGTTAGCGGGAGGGTTTCTCGCCAAGAGACCCAGTACTTC.

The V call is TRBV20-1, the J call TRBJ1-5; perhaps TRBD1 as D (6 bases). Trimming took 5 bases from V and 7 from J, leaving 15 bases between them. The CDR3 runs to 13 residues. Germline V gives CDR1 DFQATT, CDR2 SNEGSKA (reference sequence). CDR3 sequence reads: CSAVRTVDQPQHF. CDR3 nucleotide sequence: TGCAGTGCTGTTCGGACAGTGGACCAGCCCCAGCATTTT.

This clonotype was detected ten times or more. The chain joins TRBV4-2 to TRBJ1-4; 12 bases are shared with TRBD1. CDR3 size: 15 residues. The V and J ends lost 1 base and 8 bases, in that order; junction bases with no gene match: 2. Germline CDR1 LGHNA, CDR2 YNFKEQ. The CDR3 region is CASSQVGQGAEKLFF. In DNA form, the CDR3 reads TGTGCCAGCAGCCAAGTGGGACAGGGGGCCGAAAAACTGTTTTTT.

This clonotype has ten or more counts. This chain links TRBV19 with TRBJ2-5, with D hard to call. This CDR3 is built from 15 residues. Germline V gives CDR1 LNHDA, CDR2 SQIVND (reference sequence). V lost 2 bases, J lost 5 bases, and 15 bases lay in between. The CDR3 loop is CASSISSVRRETQYF. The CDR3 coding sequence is TGTGCCAGTAGTATATCCTCGGTCCGGCGGGAGACCCAGTACTTC.

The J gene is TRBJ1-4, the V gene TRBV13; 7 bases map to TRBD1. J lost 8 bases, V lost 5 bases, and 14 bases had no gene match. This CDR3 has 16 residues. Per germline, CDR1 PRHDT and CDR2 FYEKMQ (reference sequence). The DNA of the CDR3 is TGTGCCAGCAGCCGCGGCTTCGGGACAGACGGCGAAAAACTGTTTTTT. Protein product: CASSRGFGTDGEKLFF.

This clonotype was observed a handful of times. CDR3 residues: CASSNLRDRGEKLFF. The CDR3 nucleotides read TGTGCCAGCAGTAACCTCCGGGACAGGGGAGAAAAACTGTTTTTT. The rearrangement uses TRBV28 and TRBJ1-4, with 10 bases aligning to TRBD1. The V and J ends lost 5 bases and 8 bases, in that order; junction bases with no gene match: 8. Germline V lookup: CDR1 MDHEN, CDR2 SYDVKM. The CDR3 spans 15 residues.